The 15 T cell receptor beta chains below all came from one sample that was sequenced in a study of neurological immune-mediated disorders. In TCRdb, the 5' RACE reads were re-called with MiXCR into one record per CDR3 protein. This sample has fewer than 65,000 distinct CDR3 sequences, with roughly 4.6% found just once. Sequencing was carried out using PBMCs. The receptors were sampled from a man in his fifties with multiple sclerosis.

This clonotype has at least ten counts. CDR3 amino acids: CSASPGTSGNTGELFF. For the CDR3, the DNA is TGCAGTGCTAGTCCAGGGACTAGCGGAAACACCGGGGAGCTGTTTTTT. The V and J genes are TRBV20-1 and TRBJ2-2; 11 nucleotides agree with TRBD2. Unmatched junction bases numbered 5, after V lost 3 bases and J lost 2 bases. Germline assignment: CDR1 DFQATT and CDR2 SNEGSKA (reference sequence). The CDR3 sequence is 16 residues long.

This clonotype was counted many times. This chain joins TRBV24-1 and TRBJ2-1; D might be TRBD2 (5 bases). Per the germline V gene, CDR1 is KGHDR and CDR2 is SFDVKD. The CDR3 spans 15 residues. Trimming took 3 bases from V and 4 from J, leaving 12 bases between them. The CDR3 protein is CATSDPHSGYNEQFF. DNA of the CDR3: TGTGCCACCAGTGATCCCCACTCGGGGTACAATGAGCAGTTCTTC.

At least ten counts were recorded for this clonotype. The V call is TRBV28, the J call TRBJ1-1; 7 bases match TRBD1. The trim removed 7 bases at V and 4 bases at J, leaving 6 bases unmatched. CDR1 is MDHEN and CDR2 is SYDVKM in the germline V gene. The CDR3 sequence is 13 residues long. The CDR3: CASTDRGLTEAFF. The CDR3 coding sequence is TGTGCCAGCACCGATAGGGGGCTCACTGAAGCTTTCTTT.

Ten or more counts support this clonotype. The chain employs TRBV6-5 and TRBJ1-2; D is unclear. CDR1 and CDR2 (germline): MNHEY, SVGAGI. Between the trimmed V and J ends, which lost 2 bases and 0 bases, there was a span of 4 bases. This CDR3 is 13 amino acids long. The CDR3 here is CASSYDPNYGYTF. CDR3 in DNA: TGTGCCAGCAGTTACGATCCTAACTATGGCTACACCTTC.

This clonotype showed up many times. The CDR3 DNA reads TGTGCCAGCAGTCCCAATGAGCAGTTCTTC. Translating it yields CASSPNEQFF. This sequence joins TRBV6-5 and TRBJ2-1; no definite D call. This CDR3 spans 10 amino acids. Germline CDR1 reads MNHEY; CDR2 reads SVGAGI. The V and J ends lost 5 bases and 6 bases respectively, with 2 bases between them.

This clonotype was counted many times. The chain has TRBV20-1 and TRBJ2-2, with TRBD1 as a possible D gene (5 bases). In germline, CDR1 is DFQATT, CDR2 SNEGSKA (reference sequence). The CDR3 totals 14 residues. V lost 5 bases to trimming and J lost 1 base, with 11 bases between them. The CDR3 coding sequence is TGCAGTGCTCCCTTCCAGGGGAACACCGGGGAGCTGTTTTTT. Translation: CSAPFQGNTGELFF.

A few counts support this clonotype. V gene TRBV9 combines with J gene TRBJ2-6; D not resolved. The CDR3 spans 14 residues. Germline CDR1 and CDR2: SGDLS and YYNGEE. The V end lost 3 bases, the J end lost 0 bases, and 4 bases lay between the germline ends. CDR3 residues: CASSEPSGANVLTF. CDR3 coding DNA: TGTGCCAGCAGCGAGCCCTCTGGGGCCAACGTCCTGACTTTC.

The sample holds a few counts of this clonotype. The rearrangement joins TRBV5-1 to TRBJ2-7; D is uncertain. The V gene's germline CDR1 is SGHRS and CDR2 YFSETQ. CDR3 length: 13 amino acids. Trimming cost V 4 bases and J 4 bases, with 12 bases left between them. The CDR3 region has the DNA TGCGCCAGCAGCCCGGTTCCCTTTTACGAGCAGTACTTC. Translated, it gives CASSPVPFYEQYF.

This clonotype has a count of ten or more. This chain connects TRBV5-1 to TRBJ2-1; 10 bases fit TRBD2. Per the germline V gene, CDR1 is SGHRS and CDR2 is YFSETQ. V lost 0 bases, J lost 3 bases, and 6 bases stayed unmatched. This CDR3 comprises 17 residues. CDR3 nucleotides: TGCGCCAGCAGCTTGGTTGGTCTAGCGGGGGACTACAATGAGCAGTTCTTC. It translates to CASSLVGLAGDYNEQFF.

This clonotype was detected ten times or more. The genes are TRBV12-3 or TRBV12-4 and TRBJ2-2; tentative D call: TRBD2 (5 bases). The V end lost 6 bases, the J end lost 1 base, and 9 bases lay between the germline ends. The CDR3 is 14 residues long. CDR3 sequence reads: CASSFRENTGELFF. The CDR3 DNA is TGTGCCAGCAGCTTCCGGGAGAACACCGGGGAGCTGTTTTTT.

The rearrangement joins TRBV10-3 to TRBJ1-5, with TRBD1 as a possible D gene (5 bases). The CDR3 extends over 14 amino acids. Per germline, CDR1 ENHRY and CDR2 SYGVKD. Trimming removed 7 bases from V and 0 bases from J, with 10 bases in between. CDR3 loop: CAINGGDSNQPQHF. The DNA for the CDR3 is TGTGCCATCAATGGAGGGGATAGCAATCAGCCCCAGCATTTT.

This clonotype was detected ten times or more. The chain employs TRBV4-2 and TRBJ2-3; D remains ambiguous. CDR1 LGHNA and CDR2 YNFKEQ come from the germline V gene. The CDR3 loop spans 15 amino acids. V lost 0 bases and J lost 2, with 9 bases in between. The CDR3 sequence: CASSQEIDFTDTQYF. CDR3 nucleotide sequence: TGTGCCAGCAGCCAAGAAATTGACTTCACAGATACGCAGTATTTT.

The rearrangement uses TRBV28 and TRBJ1-1; D possibly corresponds to TRBD1 (6 bases). CDR1 is MDHEN, CDR2 SYDVKM, per germline. V lost 7 bases and J 3 bases, leaving 15 bases between the germline ends. The CDR3 extends over 14 amino acids. CDR3 sequence: CASIDGGAYTEAFF. The CDR3 DNA sequence: TGTGCCAGCATAGATGGGGGCGCGTACACTGAAGCTTTCTTT.

As concerns this clonotype: A much larger clone differs by one base, so this may be a read error. V is TRBV14 and J is TRBJ2-3; D is perhaps TRBD2 (7 bases). Germline lookup yields CDR1 SGHDN and CDR2 FVKESK. The CDR3 runs to 13 residues. CDR3 protein: CASSLGGAAPMDF. CDR3 DNA sequence: TGTGCCAGCAGCCTAGGGGGGGCCGCTCCCATGGATTTT.

The sample holds many counts of this clonotype. The gene calls are TRBV5-1 and TRBJ1-5; no definite D call. V was shortened by 0 bases and J by 7 bases, with 14 bases between the two germline ends. This CDR3 region has 15 residues. Per germline, CDR1 SGHRS and CDR2 YFSETQ. The CDR3: CASSLAGGRGQPQHF. DNA of the CDR3: TGCGCCAGCAGCTTGGCCGGAGGTCGAGGGCAGCCCCAGCATTTT.